Sequencing of this T cell receptor (beta chain) was carried out in a study of glioma-infiltrating T cells. The study, taken as a whole, reports: Non-neoplastic patients had below-expected tissue-blood divergence, while all gliomas exceeded expectation.

CDR1 SQVTM and CDR2 ANQGSEA come from the germline V gene. The CDR3 runs to 11 residues. Amplification of TCR alpha and beta CDR3 regions from RNA used iRepertoire nested multiplex PCR. TCRdb re-called the multiplex PCR reads with MiXCR, one entry per CDR3 protein. The sample has about 93,000 distinct CDR3 sequences, approximately 42% seen once. Points on this clonotype: Its matching antigen is unknown. This may come from a read error, since a much larger clone is one base off.

V and J are TRBV29-1 and TRBJ1-1; D unresolved. The sequencing sample was made of glioma tissue, nonneoplastic brain tissue, or PBMCs (not recorded which). This clonotype was sampled from a human donor with low-grade glioma or glioblastoma, undergoing nonglioma brain surgery, or in good health (not recorded which). CDR3 DNA: TGCAGCGCGGTTGAACTCACTGAAGCTTCCTTT. This sequence encodes CSAVELTEASF.